The rows below give T cell receptor beta chains drawn from one sample of a study of response to subunit inactivated influenza vaccine. TCRdb itself ran the RT-PCR reads through MiXCR, one entry per CDR3 protein. The sample carries 300,000 to 350,000 distinct CDR3 sequences, 20% to 25% recorded once. Sequences were derived from PBMCs from blood, sampled approximately 20 months after vaccination. All receptors derive from a man aged 50-75 years who received an inactivated influenza vaccine. Each CDR3 is given with its conserved first and last residue. D genes are given only for firm matches. Size values are once, few and many counts, or a class for expanded clones, and some rows have none.

J gene: TRBJ2-7; D gene: TRBD1; clone size: .; V gene: TRBV10-2; CDR3 DNA: TGCGCCAGCAGTTACCCCGGGACAGAGAGGGGTACTACCACCTACGAGCAGTACTTC; CDR3 protein: CASSYPGTERGTTTYEQYF
J gene: TRBJ2-7; D gene: .; clone size: .; V gene: TRBV5-1; CDR3 DNA: TGCGCCAGCAGCCCGGGTGGGAGCCTCCTCTACGAGCAGTACTTC; CDR3 protein: CASSPGGSLLYEQYF
J gene: TRBJ1-6; D gene: TRBD1; clone size: many; V gene: TRBV6-1; CDR3 DNA: TGTGCCAGCAGTCCGACAGGGAGCTCCTATAATTCACCCCTCCACTTT; CDR3 protein: CASSPTGSSYNSPLHF
J gene: TRBJ1-1; D gene: .; clone size: .; V gene: TRBV20-1; CDR3 DNA: TGCAGTGCGCAGACGGGACACCAGAACACTGAAGCTTTCTTT; CDR3 protein: CSAQTGHQNTEAFF
J gene: TRBJ1-5; D gene: .; clone size: few; V gene: TRBV28; CDR3 DNA: TGTGCCAGTCGAGGGGGGGCCCGGGGTCGCAATCAGCCCCAGCATTTT; CDR3 protein: CASRGGARGRNQPQHF
J gene: TRBJ1-1; D gene: .; clone size: few; V gene: TRBV3-1; CDR3 DNA: TGTGCCAGCAGCCAGTGGGGAGGGACTGAAGCTTTCTTT; CDR3 protein: CASSQWGGTEAFF
J gene: TRBJ2-1; D gene: .; clone size: few; V gene: TRBV7-2; CDR3 DNA: TGTGCCAGCAGCTTAGATACAAGGCCACACAATGAGCAGTTCTTC; CDR3 protein: CASSLDTRPHNEQFF
J gene: TRBJ1-2; D gene: TRBD1; clone size: few; V gene: TRBV12-3/TRBV12-4; CDR3 DNA: TGTGCCAGCAGTATTTCAGGGGGCGACTATGGCTACACCTTC; CDR3 protein: CASSISGGDYGYTF
J gene: TRBJ2-7; D gene: .; clone size: few; V gene: TRBV28; CDR3 DNA: TGTGCCAGCAGTTTTGGTGGGGGCGTTTTTAACGAGCAGTACTTC; CDR3 protein: CASSFGGGVFNEQYF
J gene: TRBJ2-5; D gene: .; clone size: .; V gene: TRBV25-1; CDR3 DNA: TGTGCCAGCAGAAAGTCCAGCCAAGAGACCCAGTACTTC; CDR3 protein: CASRKSSQETQYF
J gene: TRBJ2-7; D gene: TRBD2; clone size: few; V gene: TRBV28; CDR3 DNA: TGTGCCAGCAGTTTAACAGCGGGAGAGTCCTACGAGCAGTACTTC; CDR3 protein: CASSLTAGESYEQYF
J gene: TRBJ2-1; D gene: TRBD2; clone size: .; V gene: TRBV3-1; CDR3 DNA: TGTGCCAGCAGCCAAGACGCACCGGGACTAGCGGCTTACAATGAGCAGTTCTTC; CDR3 protein: CASSQDAPGLAAYNEQFF
J gene: TRBJ2-2; D gene: .; clone size: once; V gene: TRBV5-1; CDR3 DNA: TGCGCCAGCAGCTTGAAGGGGACGAACACCGGGGAGCTGTTTTTT; CDR3 protein: CASSLKGTNTGELFF
J gene: TRBJ1-3; D gene: .; clone size: many; V gene: TRBV4-2; CDR3 DNA: TGTGCCAGCAGCCAGCAGAGGGACTTAAGTTTT; CDR3 protein: CASSQQRDLSF
J gene: TRBJ1-2; D gene: .; clone size: .; V gene: TRBV19; CDR3 DNA: TGTGCCAGTAAACAGGACTATGGCTACACCTTC; CDR3 protein: CASKQDYGYTF
J gene: TRBJ1-1; D gene: .; clone size: .; V gene: TRBV7-9; CDR3 DNA: TGTGCCAGCAGCACCAGCGGGCTTTCTTACACTGAAGCTTTCTTT; CDR3 protein: CASSTSGLSYTEAFF
J gene: TRBJ1-4; D gene: .; clone size: many; V gene: TRBV4-1; CDR3 DNA: TGCGCCAGCAGCCAAGATAACAGGCGGGAAAAACTGTTTTTT; CDR3 protein: CASSQDNRREKLFF
J gene: TRBJ2-3; D gene: .; clone size: few; V gene: TRBV30; CDR3 DNA: TGTGCCTGGAGTTCCACGGATACGCAGTATTTT; CDR3 protein: CAWSSTDTQYF
J gene: TRBJ1-3; D gene: .; clone size: .; V gene: TRBV12-3/TRBV12-4; CDR3 DNA: TGTGCCAGCAGTGCCACTTTTAGCTCTGGAAACACCATATATTTT; CDR3 protein: CASSATFSSGNTIYF
J gene: TRBJ1-1; D gene: TRBD1; clone size: .; V gene: TRBV18; CDR3 DNA: TGTGCCAGCTCACCGGGACAGAACACTGCAGCTTTCTTT; CDR3 protein: CASSPGQNTAAFF
J gene: TRBJ2-1; D gene: TRBD2; clone size: .; V gene: TRBV24-1; CDR3 DNA: TGTGTCACCAGTGATTTGGATAGCGGGATTTCTGAGCAGTTCTTC; CDR3 protein: CVTSDLDSGISEQFF
J gene: TRBJ2-7; D gene: .; clone size: .; V gene: TRBV6-5; CDR3 DNA: TGTGCCAGCAGTTACTCGAGTTCCCGGCCCTACGAGCAGTACTTC; CDR3 protein: CASSYSSSRPYEQYF
J gene: TRBJ1-6; D gene: TRBD1; clone size: many; V gene: TRBV5-6; CDR3 DNA: TGTGCCAGCAGCTTGGAGCCTGCCTTTCGACAGGGTGGGGATTCACCCCTCCACTTT; CDR3 protein: CASSLEPAFRQGGDSPLHF
J gene: TRBJ2-3; D gene: .; clone size: .; V gene: TRBV28; CDR3 DNA: TGTGCCAGCAGTCCCCGGGACCCAGATACGCAGTATTTT; CDR3 protein: CASSPRDPDTQYF
J gene: TRBJ1-1; D gene: .; clone size: few; V gene: TRBV4-2; CDR3 DNA: TGTGCCAGCAGCCAAGCGGGGGACACTGAAGCTTTCTTT; CDR3 protein: CASSQAGDTEAFF
J gene: TRBJ1-5; D gene: .; clone size: many; V gene: TRBV6-2/TRBV6-3; CDR3 DNA: TGTGCCAGCAGTTCAACAGGGTTTGTTTATAGCAATCAGCCCCAGCATTTT; CDR3 protein: CASSSTGFVYSNQPQHF
J gene: TRBJ2-7; D gene: TRBD1; clone size: few; V gene: TRBV12-3/TRBV12-4; CDR3 DNA: TGTGCCAGCAGTTTCGGGACAGCCTACGAGCAGTACTTC; CDR3 protein: CASSFGTAYEQYF
J gene: TRBJ2-7; D gene: TRBD1; clone size: few; V gene: TRBV7-9; CDR3 DNA: TGTGCCAGCAGCCCGACAGGGGTCACCTACGAGCAGTACTTC; CDR3 protein: CASSPTGVTYEQYF
J gene: TRBJ2-1; D gene: .; clone size: .; V gene: TRBV2; CDR3 DNA: TGTGCCAGCAGTGTTCTTACAGGGCTAAACAATGAGCAGTTCTTC; CDR3 protein: CASSVLTGLNNEQFF
J gene: TRBJ1-2; D gene: .; clone size: .; V gene: TRBV21-1; CDR3 DNA: TGTGCCAGCAGCACCCCCGGGACAGGGTTTTGTAGCTATGGCTACACCTTC; CDR3 protein: CASSTPGTGFCSYGYTF
J gene: TRBJ2-1; D gene: TRBD2; clone size: few; V gene: TRBV4-3; CDR3 DNA: TGCGCCAGCAGCCACTCGGGGGGTGAGCAGTTCTTC; CDR3 protein: CASSHSGGEQFF
J gene: TRBJ1-2; D gene: .; clone size: few; V gene: TRBV5-6; CDR3 DNA: TGTGCCAGCAGCAGGATCCACTATGGCTACACCTTC; CDR3 protein: CASSRIHYGYTF
J gene: TRBJ1-1; D gene: .; clone size: many; V gene: TRBV6-2/TRBV6-3; CDR3 DNA: TGTGCCAGCAGTACCTGGACCCTAACGAACACTGAAGCTTTCTTT; CDR3 protein: CASSTWTLTNTEAFF
J gene: TRBJ2-7; D gene: TRBD2; clone size: .; V gene: TRBV20-1; CDR3 DNA: TGCAGTGCTAGAGGGGGAGGGCAGACCTACGAGCTGTACTTC; CDR3 protein: CSARGGGQTYELYF
J gene: TRBJ1-2; D gene: TRBD1; clone size: many; V gene: TRBV3-1; CDR3 DNA: TGTGCCAGCAGTCGACAGGGGAACTATGGCTACACCTTC; CDR3 protein: CASSRQGNYGYTF
J gene: TRBJ1-5; D gene: .; clone size: few; V gene: TRBV20-1; CDR3 DNA: TGCAGTGCTAGAAACTCCCCCAGTCAGCCCCAGCATTTT; CDR3 protein: CSARNSPSQPQHF
J gene: TRBJ2-7; D gene: TRBD1; clone size: .; V gene: TRBV5-1; CDR3 DNA: TGCGCCAGCAGTTTGGACAGGGCATACGAGCAGTACTTC; CDR3 protein: CASSLDRAYEQYF
J gene: TRBJ2-2; D gene: .; clone size: few; V gene: TRBV20-1; CDR3 DNA: TGCAGTGCTTACCCCCAGCGTCAAACCGGGGAGCTGTTTTTT; CDR3 protein: CSAYPQRQTGELFF
J gene: TRBJ1-2; D gene: .; clone size: few; V gene: TRBV9; CDR3 DNA: TGTGCCAGCAGCCCCTTAGGGAATATGCGGACGAGGTATGGCTACACCTTC; CDR3 protein: CASSPLGNMRTRYGYTF
J gene: TRBJ2-1; D gene: .; clone size: few; V gene: TRBV7-8; CDR3 DNA: TGTGCCAGCAGCCCCCTCGCGGGAAGGAATGAGCAGTTCTTC; CDR3 protein: CASSPLAGRNEQFF
J gene: TRBJ2-1; D gene: TRBD2; clone size: .; V gene: TRBV7-6; CDR3 DNA: TGTGCCAGCAGCCCGGGACTAGCGGAATACAATGAGCAGTTCTTC; CDR3 protein: CASSPGLAEYNEQFF
J gene: TRBJ1-2; D gene: .; clone size: many; V gene: TRBV2; CDR3 DNA: TGTGCCAGCAGCCCCGGACACCTGAGGTTCTATGGCTACACCTTC; CDR3 protein: CASSPGHLRFYGYTF
J gene: TRBJ2-5; D gene: .; clone size: .; V gene: TRBV4-3; CDR3 DNA: TGCGCCAGCAGCCAAGCCCTCAGGGGGGTGGAAGAGACCCAGTACTTC; CDR3 protein: CASSQALRGVEETQYF
J gene: TRBJ2-2; D gene: .; clone size: .; V gene: TRBV5-1; CDR3 DNA: TGCGCCAGCAGCTTGGGAGATCCGAACACCGGGGAGCTGTTTTTT; CDR3 protein: CASSLGDPNTGELFF
J gene: TRBJ1-2; D gene: .; clone size: few; V gene: TRBV12-3/TRBV12-4; CDR3 DNA: TGTGCCAGCAGTTTGCGGGCAGCGATTAACTATGGCTACACCTTC; CDR3 protein: CASSLRAAINYGYTF
J gene: TRBJ2-1; D gene: .; clone size: few; V gene: TRBV5-1; CDR3 DNA: TGCGCCAGCAGCTTGGCTAGGATGAGTTACAATGAGCAGTTCTTC; CDR3 protein: CASSLARMSYNEQFF
J gene: TRBJ2-5; D gene: TRBD2; clone size: few; V gene: TRBV12-3/TRBV12-4; CDR3 DNA: TGTGCCAGCAGTAAGCGGGAGGGCCGAGAGACCCAGTACTTC; CDR3 protein: CASSKREGRETQYF
J gene: TRBJ2-7; D gene: TRBD1; clone size: few; V gene: TRBV5-1; CDR3 DNA: TGCGCCAGCAGCTTGATGACAGGGTACTACGAGCAGTACTTC; CDR3 protein: CASSLMTGYYEQYF
J gene: TRBJ2-7; D gene: .; clone size: .; V gene: TRBV10-2; CDR3 DNA: TGCGCCAGCAGTGACATGGATTTGCTCGAGCAGTACTTC; CDR3 protein: CASSDMDLLEQYF
J gene: TRBJ1-2; D gene: .; clone size: many; V gene: TRBV11-2; CDR3 DNA: TGTGCCAGCAGCTTAGTCCCTGACTATGGCTACACCTTC; CDR3 protein: CASSLVPDYGYTF